These T cell receptor beta chains were read from a single sample in a study of post-analysis software for immune sequencing data. One entry per CDR3 protein results from TCRdb running MiXCR on the PCR reads. The data contain some 800,000 distinct CDR3 sequences, around 42% of them singletons. The sample taken for sequencing was blood. These receptors originate from a girl aged 5-17 years with multiple sclerosis. Both conserved end residues are part of each CDR3. The order of the fields is CDR3 DNA, CDR3 protein, clone size, D gene, J gene, V gene, CDR3 length. The D gene is left open where the match is weak. Clone size is not always given. Where it is, it says once, few, many or a class for expanded clones.

TGTGCCAGCAGTTTAGGACCAGGGTCCCACGAGCAGTACTTC | CASSLGPGSHEQYF | few | . | TRBJ2-7 | TRBV27 | 14
TGTGCCAGCAGCTCGTTAGCGGGAGAATTCAATGAGCAGTTCTTC | CASSSLAGEFNEQFF | . | TRBD2 | TRBJ2-1 | TRBV7-3 | 15
TGTGCCATCAGTGAGATTAAGGGACCTGCTGGGGGCTACACCTTC | CAISEIKGPAGGYTF | . | . | TRBJ1-2 | TRBV10-3 | 15
TGTGCCAGCAGATATAGGGGCTCCTATAATTCACCCCTCCACTTT | CASRYRGSYNSPLHF | . | . | TRBJ1-6 | TRBV12-3/TRBV12-4 | 15
TGCGCCAGCAGCGGCACAGGGCAATATGGCTACACCTTC | CASSGTGQYGYTF | . | . | TRBJ1-2 | TRBV5-1 | 13
TGTGCCTGGAGTCCCTTAGCGGGAATATACAATGAGCAGTTCTTC | CAWSPLAGIYNEQFF | . | TRBD2 | TRBJ2-1 | TRBV30 | 15
TGTGCCAGCAGCTTGGGAGCGGGAGTCGGAGAGCAGTTCTTC | CASSLGAGVGEQFF | . | TRBD2 | TRBJ2-1 | TRBV5-5 | 14
TGTGCTACCAGCGCCCCCGGGTTGAATGAGCAGTTCTTC | CATSAPGLNEQFF | few | . | TRBJ2-1 | TRBV24-1 | 13
TGCGCCAGCAGCCCACAAAACGAGTTGGGTTCCTACGAGCAGTACTTC | CASSPQNELGSYEQYF | few | . | TRBJ2-7 | TRBV4-1 | 16
TGCAGTGCTAGTTCTAGCGGGAGAAAGGAGTACTTC | CSASSSGRKEYF | once | TRBD2 | TRBJ2-5 | TRBV20-1 | 12
TGCGCCAGCAGCTTGGAACTAGCGGAGATCACAGATACGCAGTATTTT | CASSLELAEITDTQYF | few | TRBD2 | TRBJ2-3 | TRBV5-1 | 16
TGTGCCAGCCAAGGCTATGGCTACACCTTC | CASQGYGYTF | . | . | TRBJ1-2 | TRBV25-1 | 10
TGTGCCAGCAGCCTCAGACGGCCTAACTACGAGCAGTACTTC | CASSLRRPNYEQYF | . | . | TRBJ2-7 | TRBV7-2 | 14
TGTGCCAGCAGCCCGGACAGGGGTGGAGAAAAACTGTTTTTT | CASSPDRGGEKLFF | few | TRBD1 | TRBJ1-4 | TRBV27 | 14
TGTGCCAGCAGTCCCGGGACTAGCCGGGAGCAAGAGACCCAGTACTTC | CASSPGTSREQETQYF | few | TRBD2 | TRBJ2-5 | TRBV12-3/TRBV12-4 | 16
TGCAGTGCAATGCTTCTGGGGAACCAAGAGACCCAGTACTTC | CSAMLLGNQETQYF | . | . | TRBJ2-5 | TRBV20-1 | 14
TGTGCCAGCAGCTTCTATGGGCTAGCAGGATACAATGAGCAGTTCTTC | CASSFYGLAGYNEQFF | . | . | TRBJ2-1 | TRBV5-6 | 16
TGCAGCGTTGCGCACAATCGTCTAGCGGGAGACGAGCAGTACTTC | CSVAHNRLAGDEQYF | . | TRBD2 | TRBJ2-7 | TRBV29-1 | 15
TGTGCCAGCAGTTATAATCCCCTCCTAGCGGGAGGGTCCAATGAGCAGTTCTTC | CASSYNPLLAGGSNEQFF | few | TRBD2 | TRBJ2-1 | TRBV6-5 | 18
TGTGCCAGCAGCCTACCGACTAGTACCTACGAGCAGTACTTC | CASSLPTSTYEQYF | . | . | TRBJ2-7 | TRBV7-8 | 14
TGCAGCGTTGCAGGTCAGGGTGGTTGGGAGACCCAGTACTTC | CSVAGQGGWETQYF | . | . | TRBJ2-5 | TRBV29-1 | 14
TGTGCCACCAAGGGAGATGTTGGCTACACCTTC | CATKGDVGYTF | few | . | TRBJ1-2 | TRBV12-3/TRBV12-4 | 11